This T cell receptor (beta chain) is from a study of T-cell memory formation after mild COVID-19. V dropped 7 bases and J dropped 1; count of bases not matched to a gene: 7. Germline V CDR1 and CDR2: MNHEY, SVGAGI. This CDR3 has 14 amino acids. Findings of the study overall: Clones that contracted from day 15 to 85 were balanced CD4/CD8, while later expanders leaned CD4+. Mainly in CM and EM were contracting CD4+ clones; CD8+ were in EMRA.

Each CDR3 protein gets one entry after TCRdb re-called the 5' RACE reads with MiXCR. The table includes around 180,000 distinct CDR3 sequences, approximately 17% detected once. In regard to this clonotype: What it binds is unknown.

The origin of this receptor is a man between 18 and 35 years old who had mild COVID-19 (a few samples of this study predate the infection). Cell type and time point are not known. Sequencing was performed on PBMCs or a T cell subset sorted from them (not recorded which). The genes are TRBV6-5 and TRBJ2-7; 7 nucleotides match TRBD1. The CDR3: CASTGGQVSYEQYF. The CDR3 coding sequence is TGTGCCAGCACCGGCGGACAGGTGTCCTACGAGCAGTACTTC.